This passage covers 4 T cell receptor beta chains from one sample sequenced in a study of blood T cell repertoires in COVID-19. Some clones are missing from TCRdb's copy, which holds only in-frame ones; the method was immunoSEQ multiplex PCR. Of some 460,000 clones in the sample, 87% were seen once. The material sequenced was PBMCs or T cells enriched from blood (not recorded which). These receptors were obtained from a woman younger than 30 who had recovered from COVID-19.

This sequence joins TRBV3-1 (or the pseudogene TRBV3-2) and TRBJ1-3; no firm D call. This CDR3 contains 16 residues. CDR1 LGHDT and CDR2 YNNKEL come from the germline V gene (reference sequence). Trimming pared 4 bases from V and 4 bases from J, leaving 17 bases between. CDR3 bases: TGTGCCAGCAGCCCTGTTGATGCGGTCGCGGGAAACACCATATATTTT. Its protein product is CASSPVDAVAGNTIYF.

The chain employs TRBV3-1 (or the pseudogene TRBV3-2) and TRBJ2-5; 15 bases fit TRBD2. Germline CDR1 LGHDT, CDR2 YNNKEL (reference sequence). The CDR3 consists of 16 residues. The ends lost 4 bases at V and 5 bases at J; junction bases unmatched: 5. The CDR3 DNA sequence: TGTGCCAGCAGCCCCCGGACTAGCGGGGGGGCGGAGACCCAGTACTTC. Residues: CASSPRTSGGAETQYF.

This clone was picked up a small number of times. This sequence joins TRBV28 and TRBJ1-5; 8 bases are a match to TRBD1. Losses at the gene ends were 5 bases for V and 7 bases for J; bases not matched to a gene: 13. The CDR3 consists of 16 residues. Germline V gene sequence: CDR1 MDHEN, CDR2 SYDVKM. As DNA, the CDR3 is TGTGCCAGCAGTATTAGATCAGGGGGCGAGGAACAGCCCCAGCATTTT. Its protein is CASSIRSGGEEQPQHF. Based on the CDR3 plus reference TRBV28 and TRBJ1-5, the full variable domain is DVKVTQSSRYLVKRTGEKVFLECVQDMDHENMFWYRQDPGLGLRLIYFSYDVKMKEKGDIPEGYSVSREKKERFSLILESASTNQTSMYLCASSIRSGGEEQPQHFGDGTRLSIL.

The rearrangement links TRBV19 to TRBJ2-7, with 9 positions matching TRBD1. The CDR3 runs 14 residues. Germline loops: CDR1 LNHDA, CDR2 SQIVND (reference sequence). Trimming took 6 bases from V and 5 from J; bases not matched to a gene: 8. Written as DNA, the CDR3 is TGTGCCAGTAGAGCGGGACAGGGAGTTAACGAGCAGTACTTC. Protein: CASRAGQGVNEQYF. Using reference TRBV19 and TRBJ2-7 for the parts outside the CDR3, the full variable domain is DGGITQSPKYLFRKEGQNVTLSCEQNLNHDAMYWYRQDPGQGLRLIYYSQIVNDFQKGDIAEGYSVSREKKESFPLTVTSAQKNPTAFYLCASRAGQGVNEQYFGPGTRLTVT.